Listed here is a single T cell receptor (beta chain). Its antigen remains unknown. TCRdb keeps only in-frame clones here, not all; method: immunoSEQ multiplex PCR. The sample lists around 21,000 clones, about four fifths seen once, with 0.42% in the top ten. Control samples were healthy donors' buffy coats. This sample is drawn from a study of STAT5B mutations in CD4+ large granular lymphocyte leukemia. Broader study findings: Without putative leukemic clones, patient CD4-sorted repertoires remained more clonal than healthy CD4+ repertoires. Top patient clones used TRBV06 genes more often: 8/27 versus 2/35 in controls.

This CDR3 is 15 amino acids long. From germline, CDR1 is LNHNV and CDR2 YYDKDF (reference sequence). Losses at the gene ends were 0 bases for V and 3 bases for J; bases not matched to a gene: 5. The chain recombines TRBV15 with TRBJ2-7; 7 bases line up with TRBD2. The clonotype comes from a human donor in good health. Sequencing was carried out using CD4+ T cells from blood buffy coats. The CDR3 here is CATSRDSGGSYEQYF. DNA of the CDR3: TGTGCCACCAGCAGAGATTCTGGCGGGAGCTACGAGCAGTACTTC.